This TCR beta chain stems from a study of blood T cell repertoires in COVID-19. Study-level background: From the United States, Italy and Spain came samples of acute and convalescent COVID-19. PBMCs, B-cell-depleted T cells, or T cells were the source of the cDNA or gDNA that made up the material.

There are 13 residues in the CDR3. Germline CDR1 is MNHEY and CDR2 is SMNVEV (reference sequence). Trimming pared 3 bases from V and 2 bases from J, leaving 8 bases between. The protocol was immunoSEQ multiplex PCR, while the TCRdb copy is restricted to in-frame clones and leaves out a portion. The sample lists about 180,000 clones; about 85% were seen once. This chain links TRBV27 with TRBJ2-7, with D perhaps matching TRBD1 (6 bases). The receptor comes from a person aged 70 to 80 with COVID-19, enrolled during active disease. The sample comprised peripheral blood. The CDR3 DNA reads TGTGCCAGCAGTTTGACAGGTACCTACGAGCAGTACTTC. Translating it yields CASSLTGTYEQYF.